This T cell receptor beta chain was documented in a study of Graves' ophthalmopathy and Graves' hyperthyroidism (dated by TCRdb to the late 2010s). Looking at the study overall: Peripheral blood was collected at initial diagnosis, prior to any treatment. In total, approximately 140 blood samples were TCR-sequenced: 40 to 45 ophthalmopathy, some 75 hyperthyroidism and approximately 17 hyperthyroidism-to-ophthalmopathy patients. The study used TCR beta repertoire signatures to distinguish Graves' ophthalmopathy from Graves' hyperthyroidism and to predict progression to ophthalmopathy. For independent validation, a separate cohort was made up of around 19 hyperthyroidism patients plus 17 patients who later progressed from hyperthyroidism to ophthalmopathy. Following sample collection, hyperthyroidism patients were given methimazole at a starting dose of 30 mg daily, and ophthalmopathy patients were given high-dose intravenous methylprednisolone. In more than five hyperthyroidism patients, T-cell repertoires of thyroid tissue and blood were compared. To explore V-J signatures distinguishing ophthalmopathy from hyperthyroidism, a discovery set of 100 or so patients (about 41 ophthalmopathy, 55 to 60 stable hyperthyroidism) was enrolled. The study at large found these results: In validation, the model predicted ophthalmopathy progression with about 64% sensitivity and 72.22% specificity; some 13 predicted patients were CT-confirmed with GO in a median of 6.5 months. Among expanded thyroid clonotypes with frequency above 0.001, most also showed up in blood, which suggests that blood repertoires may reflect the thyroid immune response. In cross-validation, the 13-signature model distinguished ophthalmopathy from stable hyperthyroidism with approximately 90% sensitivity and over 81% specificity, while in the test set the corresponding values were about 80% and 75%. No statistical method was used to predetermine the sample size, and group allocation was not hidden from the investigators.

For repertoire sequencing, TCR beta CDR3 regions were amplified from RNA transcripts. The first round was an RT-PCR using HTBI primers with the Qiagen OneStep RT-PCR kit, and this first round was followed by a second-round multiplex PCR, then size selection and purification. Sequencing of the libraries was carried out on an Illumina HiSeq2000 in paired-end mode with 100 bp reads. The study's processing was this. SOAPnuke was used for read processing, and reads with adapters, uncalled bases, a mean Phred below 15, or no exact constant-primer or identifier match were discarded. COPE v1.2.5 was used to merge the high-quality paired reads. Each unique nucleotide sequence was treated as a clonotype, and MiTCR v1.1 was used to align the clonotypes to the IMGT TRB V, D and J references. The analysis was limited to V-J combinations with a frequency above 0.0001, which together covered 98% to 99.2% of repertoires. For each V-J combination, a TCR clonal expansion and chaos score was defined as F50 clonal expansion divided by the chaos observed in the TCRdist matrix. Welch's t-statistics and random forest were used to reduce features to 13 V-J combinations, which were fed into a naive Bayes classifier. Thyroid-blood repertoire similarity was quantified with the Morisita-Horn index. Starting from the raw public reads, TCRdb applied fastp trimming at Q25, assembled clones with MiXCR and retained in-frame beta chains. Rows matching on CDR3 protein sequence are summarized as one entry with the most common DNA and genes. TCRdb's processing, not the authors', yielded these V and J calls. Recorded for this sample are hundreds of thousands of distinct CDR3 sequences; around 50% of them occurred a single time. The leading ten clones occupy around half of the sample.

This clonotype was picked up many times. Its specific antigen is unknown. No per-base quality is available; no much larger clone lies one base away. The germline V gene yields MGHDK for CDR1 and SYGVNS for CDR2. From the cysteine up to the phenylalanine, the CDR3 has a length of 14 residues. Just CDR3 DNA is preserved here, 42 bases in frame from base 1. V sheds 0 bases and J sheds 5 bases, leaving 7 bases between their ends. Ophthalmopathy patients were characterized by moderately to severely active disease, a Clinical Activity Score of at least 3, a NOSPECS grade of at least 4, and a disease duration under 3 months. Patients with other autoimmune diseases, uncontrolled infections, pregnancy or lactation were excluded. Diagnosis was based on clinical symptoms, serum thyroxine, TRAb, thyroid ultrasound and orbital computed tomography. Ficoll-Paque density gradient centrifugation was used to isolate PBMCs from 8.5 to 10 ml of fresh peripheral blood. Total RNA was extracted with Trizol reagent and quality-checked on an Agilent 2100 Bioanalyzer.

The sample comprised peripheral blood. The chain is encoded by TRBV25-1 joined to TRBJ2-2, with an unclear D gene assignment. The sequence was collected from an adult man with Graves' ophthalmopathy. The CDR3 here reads CASSEYLLTGELFF. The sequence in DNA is TGTGCCAGCAGTGAATATTTGCTGACCGGGGAGCTGTTTTTT.